The TCR beta chain described here comes from a study of OX40 agonist ivuxolimab in advanced cancers. Sequenced by immunoSEQ multiplex PCR; TCRdb stores in-frame clones only, minus some. The repertoire has 70,000 or so clones, more than 65% of them found once; the top ten carry over 0.95%. On this clone itself: Its antigen is not known.

Study-level findings and limits: CD4+ and CD8+ blood T cells expanded clonally by week 6 at 0.1 to 3.0 mg/kg.

This receptor was obtained from an adult with an advanced solid tumor such as melanoma, head and neck, liver or kidney cancer. The sample was CD4+ or CD8+ T cells sorted from blood, taken in a trial of the OX40 agonist ivuxolimab.

The CDR3 sequence: CASSPTQARGYTF. The CDR3 bases are TGTGCCAGCAGCCCGACCCAGGCCCGGGGCTACACCTTC. The chain carries TRBV11-2 and TRBJ1-2; D is undetermined. V gave up 5 bases and J gave up 8 bases, with 15 bases separating them. This CDR3 has 13 residues. Germline CDR1 SGHAT, CDR2 FQNNGV.